Shown below are 20 T cell receptor beta chains from a single sample sequenced in a study of T cell responses to AZD1222 COVID-19 vaccine. The data were produced by immunoSEQ multiplex PCR, yet TCRdb's version contains in-frame clones alone and is incomplete. The sample yields roughly 99,000 clones, around 87% seen once. This material consisted of peripheral blood, taken on day 0 of AZD1222 vaccination. Source of these receptors: an adult in good health.

This chain joins TRBV2 and TRBJ1-2; D may be TRBD1 (5 bases). Germline V gene sequence: CDR1 SNHLY, CDR2 FYNNEI. V dropped 3 bases and J dropped 4 bases, with 18 bases sitting between them. The CDR3 length is 16 residues. CDR3 DNA sequence: TGTGCCAGCAGTGAGGATCAACAGGTATACGGCTATGGCTACACCTTC. This codes for CASSEDQQVYGYGYTF.

This clone was detected only a few times. This sequence joins TRBV27 and TRBJ1-2; D gene unclear. V was pared by 7 bases and J by 8 bases, with 23 bases between. The CDR3 sequence is 15 residues long. Germline assignment: CDR1 MNHEY and CDR2 SMNVEV (reference sequence). CDR3 DNA: TGTGCCAGCAATCTTAAGGGCGGTCGATCGGGCGGCTACACCTTC. Its translation: CASNLKGGRSGGYTF.

The V gene is TRBV7-3, the J gene TRBJ1-5; D is undetermined. V shed 0 bases and J shed 3 bases, with 9 bases lying between them. The CDR3 covers 15 residues. Germline CDR1 SGHTA, CDR2 FQGTGA. The CDR3 region has the DNA TGTGCCAGCAGCTTAACGGGTCAGTCCAATCAGCCCCAGCATTTT. It specifies CASSLTGQSNQPQHF.

The J gene is TRBJ1-6, the V gene TRBV7-6, with a tentative D call TRBD1 (5 bases). Germline V lookup: CDR1 SGHVS, CDR2 FNYEAQ. V dropped 6 bases and J dropped 5 bases, with 8 bases sitting between them. This CDR3 region has 13 residues. Here the CDR3 DNA reads TGTGCCAGCAGTTGGGGGGATAATTCACCCCTCCACTTT. It specifies CASSWGDNSPLHF.

The chain recombines TRBV6-4 with TRBJ1-1; D may be TRBD1 (5 bases). Deletions cut 2 bases from V and 1 base from J, with 11 bases between. CDR1 is MRHNA, CDR2 SNTAGT, per germline. The CDR3 totals 15 residues. CDR3 residues: CASSDQGGSNTEAFF. CDR3 nucleotide sequence: TGTGCCAGCAGTGACCAGGGAGGATCGAACACTGAAGCTTTCTTT.

The chain uses TRBV7-3 and TRBJ1-1; no reliable D call. Deletions cut 5 bases from V and 4 bases from J, with 14 bases between. CDR3 length: 14 amino acids. Germline CDR1 SGHTA, CDR2 FQGTGA. CDR3 sequence (DNA): TGTGCCAGCAGCCCAAACCCGAAGGGCACTGAAGCTTTCTTT. Its protein product is CASSPNPKGTEAFF. Looking up the rest from reference TRBV7-3 and TRBJ1-1 gives the full variable domain: GAGVSQTPSNKVTEKGKYVELRCDPISGHTALYWYRQSLGQGPEFLIYFQGTGAADDSGLPNDRFFAVRPEGSVSTLKIQRTERGDSAVYLCASSPNPKGTEAFFGQGTRLTVV.

This clone occurred once. The chain employs TRBV18 and TRBJ2-1, with D possibly being TRBD2 (5 bases). Germline V CDR1 and CDR2: KGHSH, LQKENI. This CDR3 is 17 amino acids long. V lost 6 bases, J lost 2 bases, and 20 bases lay in between. The CDR3, as DNA: TGTGCCAGCTCCCTCCTTTCGATAGCGCAAACCTACAATGAGCAGTTCTTC. It specifies CASSLLSIAQTYNEQFF.

The rearrangement uses TRBV7-2 and TRBJ2-5; unclear D gene. The germline V gene has CDR1 SGHTA and CDR2 FQGNSA. The germline V and J ends were trimmed by 0 bases and 5 bases, with 10 bases remaining between them. The length of the CDR3 is 14 residues. The CDR3 loop is CASSLAPGGETQYF. The CDR3, as DNA: TGTGCCAGCAGCTTAGCGCCGGGTGGGGAGACCCAGTACTTC.

The rearrangement uses TRBV3-1 (or the pseudogene TRBV3-2) and TRBJ1-1; unclear D gene. The V gene lost 0 bases and the J gene lost 4 bases, with 12 bases spanning the gap. In germline, CDR1 is LGHDT, CDR2 YNNKEL (reference sequence). The CDR3 consists of 15 residues. The CDR3 DNA follows: TGTGCCAGCAGCCAAGATCGCGGCCTCGGCACTGAAGCTTTCTTT. This gives the protein CASSQDRGLGTEAFF.

V gene TRBV29-1 combines with J gene TRBJ2-1; 10 bases align to TRBD2. Looked up from germline, CDR1 is SQVTM and CDR2 is ANQGSEA. CDR3 length equals 17 residues. The J segment lost 7 bases and the V segment lost 7 bases, leaving 19 bases of the junction unmatched. CDR3 nucleotides: TGCAGCGCCCGGACTAGCGGTCAACTCCCCGCGGGTAATGAGCAGTTCTTC. Translated: CSARTSGQLPAGNEQFF.

The CDR3 here is CASSGLAGYNEQFF. CDR3 nucleotide sequence: TGTGCCAGCAGTGGACTAGCGGGGTACAATGAGCAGTTCTTC. The chain recombines TRBV7-2 with TRBJ2-1; 12 nucleotides agree with TRBD2. V shed 6 bases and J 4 bases; nucleotides not matched to a gene: 1. Germline CDR1 SGHTA, CDR2 FQGNSA. The CDR3 consists of 14 residues.

Note on this clone: The junction shows a germline mismatch at one end, possibly a read error. The J gene is TRBJ1-5, the V gene TRBV15; D call uncertain. This CDR3 comprises 14 residues. Looked up from germline, CDR1 is LNHNV and CDR2 is YYDKDF (reference sequence). As DNA, the CDR3 is TGTGCCGCCAGCAGAGGTGTTAGCAATCAGCCCCAGCATTTT. Its translation: CAASRGVSNQPQHF.

The CDR3 bases are TGTGCCAGCAGCTTAGGGTTCGGACAGGGGACAGATACGCAGTATTTT. It is translated as CASSLGFGQGTDTQYF. V gene TRBV7-2 combines with J gene TRBJ2-3, with 9 nucleotides matching TRBD1. Germline lookup yields CDR1 SGHTA and CDR2 FQGNSA. V shed 1 base and J 3 bases; nucleotides not matched to a gene: 5. This CDR3 has 16 residues.

V and J are TRBV6-2 or TRBV6-3 and TRBJ1-1; D remains ambiguous. V lost 5 bases and J 0 bases, leaving 7 bases between the germline ends. CDR1 MNHEY and CDR2 SVGEGT come from the germline V gene. This CDR3 contains 13 residues. The CDR3 loop is CASSLELNTEAFF. The CDR3 DNA is TGTGCCAGCAGTCTTGAGCTGAACACTGAAGCTTTCTTT.

This chain links TRBV6-5 with TRBJ1-5, with 8 bases lining up with TRBD1. V gave up 5 bases and J gave up 4 bases; unmatched junction bases: 4. Germline V gene data show CDR1 as MNHEY and CDR2 as SVGAGI. CDR3 size: 14 residues. CDR3 DNA: TGTGCCAGCAGTCACAGACAGGGGAATCAGCCCCAGCATTTT. As protein: CASSHRQGNQPQHF.

The CDR3 DNA is TGTGCCACCAGCAGAGAACAGGGGTTTGGGGGCTACACCTTC. Translating gives CATSREQGFGGYTF. The chain joins TRBV15 to TRBJ1-2, with TRBD1 matching 7 bases. V dropped 0 bases and J dropped 8; count of bases not matched to a gene: 6. The CDR3 runs 14 residues. Looked up from germline, CDR1 is LNHNV and CDR2 is YYDKDF (reference sequence).

The V call is TRBV4-3, the J call TRBJ2-3; D call uncertain. The length of the CDR3 is 15 residues. V lost 0 bases and J 3 bases, leaving 10 bases between the germline ends. CDR1 is LGHNA and CDR2 is YSLEER in the germline V gene. This CDR3 is CASSQEQRLTDTQYF. In nucleotides, the CDR3 is TGCGCCAGCAGCCAAGAGCAGAGATTAACAGATACGCAGTATTTT.

This clone was seen only once. The chain recombines TRBV7-2 with TRBJ2-7; D is tentatively TRBD1 or TRBD2 (5 bases each). The CDR3 runs to 16 residues. V lost 3 bases and J 7 bases, leaving 22 bases between the germline ends. CDR1 and CDR2 (germline): SGHTA, FQGNSA. The CDR3 DNA follows: TGTGCCAGCAGCTTTAGGGCCGATAGAGGGGTGGGGGAGCAGTACTTC. Translating it yields CASSFRADRGVGEQYF.

This rearrangement joins TRBV21-1 to TRBJ1-3. TRBV21-1 is flagged as a pseudogene. This CDR3 has 16 residues. The chain's CDR3 is CASSKVGGLSGNTIYF. CDR3 nucleotide sequence: TGTGCCAGCAGCAAAGTGGGCGGCCTCTCTGGAAACACCATATATTTT.

The CDR3 is CASTWGRGNTIYF. In DNA, the CDR3 is TGTGCCAGCACGTGGGGGCGAGGAAACACCATATATTTT. The chain carries TRBV6-5 and TRBJ1-3; weak D call: TRBD1 (6 bases). The CDR3 has 13 residues. V was shortened by 7 bases and J by 4 bases, with 11 bases between the two germline ends. Germline V gene lookup returns CDR1 MNHEY and CDR2 SVGAGI.